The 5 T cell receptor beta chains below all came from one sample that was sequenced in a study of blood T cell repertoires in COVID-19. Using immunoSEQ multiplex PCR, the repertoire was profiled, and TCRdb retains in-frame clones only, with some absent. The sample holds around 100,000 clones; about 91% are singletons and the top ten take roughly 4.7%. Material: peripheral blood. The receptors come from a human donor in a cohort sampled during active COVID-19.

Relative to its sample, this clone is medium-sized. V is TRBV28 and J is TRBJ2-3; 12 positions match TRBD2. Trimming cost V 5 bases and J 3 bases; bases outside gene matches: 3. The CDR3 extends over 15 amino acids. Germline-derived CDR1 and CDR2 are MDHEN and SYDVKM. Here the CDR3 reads CASSVTSGRTDTQYF. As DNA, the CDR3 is TGTGCCAGCAGTGTGACTAGCGGGAGAACAGATACGCAGTATTTT.

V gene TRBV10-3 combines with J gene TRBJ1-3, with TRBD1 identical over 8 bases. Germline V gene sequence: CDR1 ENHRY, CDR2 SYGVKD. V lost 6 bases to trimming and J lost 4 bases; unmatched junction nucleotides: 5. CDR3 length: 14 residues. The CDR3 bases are TGTGCCATCAGAGCGGACAGGGCGGGAAACACCATATATTTT. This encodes CAIRADRAGNTIYF.

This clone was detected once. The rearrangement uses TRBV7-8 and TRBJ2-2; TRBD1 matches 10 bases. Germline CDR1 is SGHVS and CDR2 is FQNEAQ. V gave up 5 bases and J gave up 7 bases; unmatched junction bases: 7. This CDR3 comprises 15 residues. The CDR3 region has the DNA TGTGCCAGCAGCCCCCGGGACAGGGGTGGCGGGGAGCTGTTTTTT. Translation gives CASSPRDRGGGELFF.

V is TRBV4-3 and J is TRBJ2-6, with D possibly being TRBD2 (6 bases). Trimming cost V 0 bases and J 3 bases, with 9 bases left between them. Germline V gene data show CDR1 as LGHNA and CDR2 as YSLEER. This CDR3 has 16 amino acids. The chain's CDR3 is CASSQDGGIGANVLTF. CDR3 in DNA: TGCGCCAGCAGCCAAGATGGAGGGATTGGGGCCAACGTCCTGACTTTC.

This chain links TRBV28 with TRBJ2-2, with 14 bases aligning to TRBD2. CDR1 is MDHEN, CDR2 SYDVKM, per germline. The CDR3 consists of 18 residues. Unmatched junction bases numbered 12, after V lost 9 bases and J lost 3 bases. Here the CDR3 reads CARGGTSGSSRYTGELFF. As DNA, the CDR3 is TGTGCCAGGGGGGGGACTAGCGGGAGTTCGAGATACACCGGGGAGCTGTTTTTT. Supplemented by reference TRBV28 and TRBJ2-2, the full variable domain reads DVKVTQSSRYLVKRTGEKVFLECVQDMDHENMFWYRQDPGLGLRLIYFSYDVKMKEKGDIPEGYSVSREKKERFSLILESASTNQTSMYLCARGGTSGSSRYTGELFFGEGSRLTVL.